What follows are 21 T cell receptor beta chains derived from one specimen sequenced in a study of tumor-infiltrating lymphocytes in primary liver carcinoma. TCR beta cDNA was made from 400 to 500 ng total RNA with a constant-region primer. Generation of the TCR beta libraries relied on three nested multiplex PCR rounds using slightly modified ARM-PCR. The two initial PCR rounds, about 9 cycles each, used TRBV1-TRBV30 forward and C-beta reverse primers. TCRdb fed the multiplex PCR reads into MiXCR, producing one record per CDR3 protein. The data hold tens of thousands of distinct CDR3 sequences, with about three quarters observed a single time. Investigators took RNA and DNA out together from about 19-30 mg of unsorted bulk tissue. Sample: liver tumor tissue from sampling region 4. Subset indicated: tumor region T4, right-lateral pole. These receptors all come from a middle-aged man with primary liver carcinoma and hepatitis B virus infection.

This clonotype has at least ten counts. It may be a read error: a sequence one base away is much more abundant. Because the CDR3 is missing its conserved closing phenylalanine or tryptophan, this is likely a read error. The chain uses TRBV6-5 and TRBJ2-1; TRBD2 matches 10 bases. Germline V gives CDR1 MNHEY, CDR2 SVGAGI. The CDR3 has 17 residues. V lost 6 bases to trimming and J lost 8 bases; unmatched junction nucleotides: 16. The chain's CDR3 is CASSRPASGSILHEQFL. For the CDR3, the DNA is TGTGCCAGCAGCCGCCCGGCTAGCGGGAGTATCCTCCATGAGCAGTTCCTC.

The sample holds many counts of this clonotype. The chain recombines TRBV5-1 with TRBJ2-7; tentatively, D is TRBD2 (6 bases). V lost 4 bases, J lost 6 bases, and 17 bases lay in between. CDR3 length: 14 amino acids. CDR1 is SGHRS and CDR2 is YFSETQ in the germline V gene. Here the CDR3 DNA reads TGCGCCAGCAGCCCCTCGGGGGTCACCTCCGAGCAGTACTTC. This sequence encodes CASSPSGVTSEQYF.

In its sample, this clonotype was seen a few times. Because the CDR3 is missing its conserved closing phenylalanine or tryptophan, this is likely a read error. V is TRBV28 and J is TRBJ2-7, with 7 bases identical to TRBD1. CDR1 and CDR2 (germline): MDHEN, SYDVKM. The CDR3 has 13 residues. The CDR3 spells CASSLQGPVGQYI. In DNA form, the CDR3 reads TGTGCTAGCAGTTTACAGGGGCCCGTGGGGCAGTACATC.

This clonotype was seen a few times. Since a much larger clone is just one base distant, this may be a read error. No conserved phenylalanine or tryptophan is present at the end of the CDR3, so a read error is the likely explanation. The J gene is TRBJ1-5, the V gene TRBV28; D gene uncertain. The V gene lost 5 bases and the J gene lost 9 bases, with 11 bases spanning the gap. The CDR3 covers 12 residues. Looked up from germline, CDR1 is MDHEN and CDR2 is SYDVKM. The CDR3 nucleotides read TGTGCCAGCAGTCCTCCTCGGGGGCCCCAGCATTCT. Its translation is CASSPPRGPQHS.

Turning to this clonotype: Because it lacks the conserved phenylalanine or tryptophan at the end, this CDR3 is likely a read error. J is TRBJ2-1 and V is TRBV29-1; D call uncertain. Trimming stripped 4 bases from V and 6 bases from J, with 10 bases between. The CDR3 length is 12 residues. Germline V gene sequence: CDR1 SQVTM, CDR2 ANQGSEA. The CDR3 nucleotides are TGCAGCGTTGTCGCTCTAGTCAATGAGCAGTTCTTA. As protein: CSVVALVNEQFL.

The chain uses TRBV10-1 and TRBJ2-1, with 8 positions matching TRBD2. CDR3 size: 15 residues. Germline values: CDR1 WNHNN, CDR2 SYGVQD (reference sequence). V was pared by 9 bases and J by 2 bases, with 9 bases of the junction left unmatched. CDR3 sequence (DNA): TGCGCCAGTAGTCAAACGGGACTAGCCTACAATGAGCAGTTCTTC. Translating it yields CASSQTGLAYNEQFF.

This clonotype was recorded many times. This could be a read error, since a much larger clone is one nucleotide away. J is TRBJ2-3 and V is TRBV11-2, with 8 bases aligning to TRBD1. CDR1 is SGHAT, CDR2 FQNNGV, per germline. The V and J ends lost 5 bases and 2 bases, in that order; junction bases with no gene match: 6. This CDR3 comprises 15 residues. The CDR3 protein is CASSQTGADTDTQYF. The DNA for the CDR3 is TGTGCCAGCAGCCAGACAGGGGCGGACACAGATACGCAGTATTTT.

Comment on this clonotype: The junction differs from germline at one of its ends, possibly a read error. The chain combines TRBV5-4 with TRBJ1-1; 7 bases map to TRBD1. The CDR3 is 15 amino acids. Germline V gives CDR1 SGHNT, CDR2 YYREEE (reference sequence). The CDR3 DNA is TGTGCTAGCAGCTTGACAGGGTCGAAGAACGCTGAAGCTTTCTTT. It specifies CASSLTGSKNAEAFF.

V usage is TRBV7-9 and J usage is TRBJ1-2, with 11 bases fitting TRBD1. The V gene end was trimmed by 5 bases and the J gene end by 4 bases; junction bases not matched to a gene: 9. Per the germline V gene, CDR1 is SEHNR and CDR2 is FQNEAQ (reference sequence). The CDR3 is 16 residues long. This CDR3 reads CASSPGPGQGGYGYTF. In DNA form, the CDR3 reads TGTGCCAGCAGCCCAGGGCCGGGACAGGGGGGCTATGGCTACACCTTC. The full variable domain, in which reference TRBV7-9 and TRBJ1-2 provide the parts outside the CDR3, is DTGVSQNPRHKITKRGQNVTFRCDPISEHNRLYWYRQTLGQGPEFLTYFQNEAQLEKSRLLSDRFSAERPKGSFSTLEIQRTEQGDSAMYLCASSPGPGQGGYGYTFGSGTRLTVV.

This clonotype was recorded many times. The gene calls are TRBV6-1 and TRBJ1-1; 7 bases agree with TRBD1. The CDR3 length is 15 residues. V gave up 4 bases and J gave up 3 bases; unmatched junction bases: 8. The germline gives CDR1 MNHNS, CDR2 SASEGT. The CDR3 here is CASSGDQGVDTEAFF. The DNA of the CDR3 is TGTGCCAGCAGTGGAGACCAGGGGGTAGACACTGAAGCTTTCTTT.

Points on this clonotype: As the CDR3 is not closed by the conserved phenylalanine or tryptophan, this likely results from a read error. The rearrangement uses TRBV5-4 and TRBJ2-5, with TRBD1 matching over 7 bases. Germline V gives CDR1 SGHNT, CDR2 YYREEE (reference sequence). Trimming removed 4 bases from V and 3 bases from J; junction bases left unmatched: 6. The CDR3 consists of 14 residues. For the CDR3, the DNA is TGTGCCAGCAGCCAACAGGGGCCGGAAGAGACCCAGTACCCC. Its translation: CASSQQGPEETQYP.

Note on this clonotype: A read error may be the cause here, since a much bigger clone is one base away. CDR3 nucleotide sequence: TGCAGCGTTGGTCCAGGGTGGGGTATGGTCGCTGTAGCTTTCTTT. Amino acid sequence: CSVGPGWGMVAVAFF. V gene TRBV29-1 combines with J gene TRBJ1-1; D might be TRBD1 (5 bases). The V end was cut by 4 bases, the J end by 10 bases, with 25 bases between. CDR3 size: 15 residues. Germline lookup yields CDR1 SQVTM and CDR2 ANQGSEA.

As concerns this clonotype: A read error may produce the germline difference seen at one junction end. V is TRBV5-4 and J is TRBJ2-3; D gene uncertain. This CDR3 has 13 residues. Germline lookup yields CDR1 SGHNT and CDR2 YYREEE (reference sequence). CDR3 in amino acids: CASTLAGENTQYF. DNA of the CDR3: TGTGCCAGCACCTTGGCTGGGGAAAATACGCAGTATTTT.

Comment on this clonotype: This may be a read error, as it is one base from a much larger clone. CDR3 protein: CASSPLPVASGRQDTQYF. The CDR3 DNA reads as TGCGCCAGCAGCCCCCTCCCCGTTGCTAGCGGGAGGCAGGATACGCAGTATTTT. V gene TRBV4-3 combines with J gene TRBJ2-3, with 11 nucleotides matching TRBD2. J was trimmed by 6 bases and V by 4 bases; bases with no gene match: 15. This CDR3 contains 18 residues. Germline V gene lookup returns CDR1 LGHNA and CDR2 YSLEER.

With regard to this clonotype: Relative to the germline gene, one junction end is altered; a read error may explain this. The rearrangement links TRBV28 to TRBJ1-1, with D perhaps matching TRBD1 (6 bases). The germline gives CDR1 MDHEN, CDR2 SYDVKM. This CDR3 contains 13 residues. CDR3 region: CATLNRANIEALF. The CDR3 nucleotides are TGTGCCACCCTGAACAGGGCAAACATTGAAGCTCTCTTT.

Concerning this clonotype itself: This likely comes from a read error, as the CDR3 has no conserved phenylalanine or tryptophan at its end. The genes are TRBV6-1 and TRBJ1-3, with D unresolved. The CDR3 is 11 amino acids. Germline V gene sequence: CDR1 MNHNS, CDR2 SASEGT. Trimming pared 7 bases from V and 3 bases from J, leaving 4 bases between. As DNA, the CDR3 is TGTGCCAGCATCGTTGGAAACACCATATATCTT. Encoded protein: CASIVGNTIYL.

The chain joins TRBV7-9 to TRBJ1-2; D gene unclear. The CDR3 runs to 16 residues. Between the trimmed V and J ends, which lost 5 bases and 7 bases, there was a span of 23 bases. The germline CDR1 and CDR2 sequences are SEHNR and FQNEAQ (reference sequence). The DNA of the CDR3 is TGTGCCAGCAGCCCTGAGGGCTGGCTGTCCCAGTTTGGCTACACCTTC. Translating it yields CASSPEGWLSQFGYTF.

The table lists this clonotype with a count of one. The CDR3 here is CANILQPSVITGELFF. CDR3 DNA sequence: TGTGCCAACATCTTACAGCCTAGCGTGATCACCGGGGAGCTGTTTTTT. The chain employs TRBV11-2 and TRBJ2-2; D perhaps matches TRBD2 (6 bases). Germline CDR1 reads SGHAT; CDR2 reads FQNNGV. CDR3 length equals 16 residues. Trimming shortened V by 10 bases and J by 4 bases, and 22 bases separated the two germline ends.

Notes on this clonotype: This is likely a read error, given that the CDR3 carries no conserved phenylalanine or tryptophan at its end. The chain couples TRBV6-1 to TRBJ2-3; 10 nucleotides agree with TRBD2. There are 16 residues in the CDR3. Germline CDR1 and CDR2: MNHNS and SASEGT. DNA of the CDR3: TGTACCAGCAGTGACCCTCGACTAGCGGGCGCAGATACGCAGTATCTT. Protein sequence: CTSSDPRLAGADTQYL.

Concerning this clonotype: Given the absence of the conserved phenylalanine or tryptophan at the CDR3 end, a read error is likely. V and J are TRBV10-1 and TRBJ1-2; D perhaps matches TRBD1 (5 bases). The CDR3 runs 15 residues. V was pared by 5 bases and J by 6 bases, with 19 bases between. Germline V gene data show CDR1 as WNHNN and CDR2 as SYGVQD (reference sequence). CDR3 in amino acids: CASSSELRDPDGYTS. In DNA form, the CDR3 reads TGCGCCAGCAGTTCTGAGCTCCGGGACCCCGATGGCTACACCTCC.

For this clonotype: A junction end diverges from the germline sequence, so it may reflect a read error. V usage is TRBV11-2 and J usage is TRBJ2-1; D uncertain. In germline, CDR1 is SGHAT, CDR2 FQNNGV. This CDR3 region has 13 residues. The CDR3 bases are TGTGCCATCAGCTTAAATGATGACTATGAGCAGTTCTTC. It is translated as CAISLNDDYEQFF.